One sample yielded the 28 T cell receptor beta chains listed below, sequenced in a study of early T cells in non-severe SARS-CoV-2 infection. MiXCR was run by TCRdb on the 5' RACE reads, yielding one entry per CDR3 protein. The sample holds tens of thousands of distinct CDR3 sequences; 9% to 15% are singletons and the top ten take about 6%. The sequenced sample consisted of whole blood. The receptors shown here come from an adult who was a healthcare worker with PCR-confirmed SARS-CoV-2 infection or an uninfected control (not recorded which).

The chain joins TRBV24-1 to TRBJ2-1; D is unresolved. V lost 0 bases and J 6 bases, leaving 14 bases between the germline ends. Looked up from germline, CDR1 is KGHDR and CDR2 is SFDVKD. The CDR3 is made up of 16 amino acids. The CDR3 spells CATSDLRVDVGNEQFF. DNA for the CDR3: TGTGCCACCAGTGATTTGCGGGTGGACGTGGGCAATGAGCAGTTCTTC.

This clonotype was observed a few times. The V gene is TRBV2, the J gene TRBJ2-7; maybe TRBD2 (6 bases). The germline CDR1 and CDR2 sequences are SNHLY and FYNNEI. The CDR3 extends over 14 amino acids. V was shortened by 8 bases and J by 3 bases, with 17 bases between the two germline ends. CDR3 region: CASYRVGRDYEQYF. The CDR3 nucleotides are TGTGCCAGCTATCGAGTCGGGAGAGACTACGAGCAGTACTTC.

The sample holds many counts of this clonotype. V gene TRBV3-1 combines with J gene TRBJ2-1, with D possibly being TRBD1 (5 bases). The CDR3 extends over 13 amino acids. With 2 bases removed from V and 6 bases from J, the gap between germline ends came to 8 bases. Germline V lookup: CDR1 LGHDT, CDR2 YNNKEL (reference sequence). CDR3 coding DNA: TGTGCCAGCAGCCAAAGGGGAATCAATGAGCAGTTCTTC. Translated, it gives CASSQRGINEQFF.

This clonotype was found many times. This rearrangement joins TRBV7-2 to TRBJ2-1, with a weak D call TRBD1 (5 bases). The V and J ends lost 3 bases and 3 bases respectively, with 9 bases between them. Germline V CDR1 and CDR2: SGHTA, FQGNSA. This CDR3 spans 14 amino acids. The CDR3 DNA sequence: TGTGCCAGCAGCTTGAGCAGGGACTACAATGAGCAGTTCTTC. Its protein product is CASSLSRDYNEQFF. The variable domain in full, completed from reference TRBV7-2 and TRBJ2-1, reads GAGVSQSPSNKVTEKGKDVELRCDPISGHTALYWYRQSLGQGLEFLIYFQGNSAPDKSGLPSDRFSAERTGGSVSTLTIQRTQQEDSAVYLCASSLSRDYNEQFFGPGTRLTVL.

This clonotype has just a few counts. The chain joins TRBV4-2 to TRBJ1-2, with 7 positions matching TRBD1. V lost 0 bases and J lost 4; bases outside the gene matches: 2. There are 14 residues in the CDR3. Germline V gives CDR1 LGHNA, CDR2 YNFKEQ. The CDR3 nucleotides are TGTGCCAGCAGCCAAGAAGGGACAGCCTATGGCTACACCTTC. As protein: CASSQEGTAYGYTF.

This clonotype was counted at least ten times. This chain uses TRBV7-9 with TRBJ1-2, with D unresolved. The CDR3 sequence is 14 residues long. Trimming left V 0 bases short and J 4 bases short, with 9 bases between. Germline assignment: CDR1 SEHNR and CDR2 FQNEAQ (reference sequence). The CDR3 coding sequence is TGTGCCAGCAGCTTAGCGGGCGCTAGCTATGGCTACACCTTC. This codes for CASSLAGASYGYTF.

This clonotype came up a few times. The V gene is TRBV7-3, the J gene TRBJ2-5; 13 bases line up with TRBD2. This CDR3 contains 15 residues. Germline values: CDR1 SGHTA, CDR2 FQGTGA. V gave up 6 bases and J gave up 3 bases; unmatched junction bases: 4. CDR3 in DNA: TGTGCCAGCAGGCAAGGACTAGCGGGAGAAGAGACCCAGTACTTC. As protein: CASRQGLAGEETQYF.

This clonotype has a count of ten or more. The rearrangement uses TRBV5-4 and TRBJ2-7, with a tentative D call TRBD2 (6 bases). The germline gives CDR1 SGHNT, CDR2 YYREEE (reference sequence). Trimming cost V 0 bases and J 7 bases, with 17 bases left between them. The CDR3 spans 15 residues. DNA of the CDR3: TGTGCCAGCAGCTTGGGATTGTTAGCGCGGGGTGAGCAGTACTTC. Translation: CASSLGLLARGEQYF.

The genes are TRBV7-2 and TRBJ2-1; 15 nucleotides align to TRBD2. Germline V gene sequence: CDR1 SGHTA, CDR2 FQGNSA. V trimming: 5 bases; J trimming: 4 bases; junction bases outside the gene matches: 9. CDR3 length: 18 amino acids. CDR3 sequence (DNA): TGTGCCAGCAGCCGGACTAGCGGGAGGGCCAATTGGTACAATGAGCAGTTCTTC. Translating it yields CASSRTSGRANWYNEQFF.

The chain has TRBV19 and TRBJ1-1; no firm D call. The V end was cut by 5 bases, the J end by 1 base, with 5 bases between. Germline-derived CDR1 and CDR2 are LNHDA and SQIVND (reference sequence). The CDR3 contains 12 residues. The CDR3 loop reads CASSYKNTEAFF. DNA for the CDR3: TGTGCCAGTAGTTACAAGAACACTGAAGCTTTCTTT.

This clonotype was recorded many times. The gene calls are TRBV20-1 and TRBJ2-5; no clear D gene. This CDR3 is 13 amino acids long. Trimming removed 0 bases from V and 7 bases from J, with 12 bases in between. CDR1 is DFQATT, CDR2 SNEGSKA, per germline (reference sequence). CDR3 protein: CSARDRQSATQYF. The CDR3 nucleotides are TGCAGTGCTAGAGATCGCCAATCGGCGACCCAGTACTTC.

The chain combines TRBV4-2 with TRBJ2-1; TRBD1 is a possible D gene (7 bases). This CDR3 region has 15 residues. The V gene lost 0 bases and the J gene lost 9 bases, with 15 bases spanning the gap. Germline V gene data show CDR1 as LGHNA and CDR2 as YNFKEQ. In nucleotides, the CDR3 is TGTGCCAGCAGCCAAGATAGGGCAGGGGGGATTGAGCAGTTCTTC. This encodes CASSQDRAGGIEQFF.

There are many counts of this clonotype. The chain employs TRBV7-6 and TRBJ2-2; 10 nucleotides align to TRBD2. CDR1 SGHVS and CDR2 FNYEAQ come from the germline V gene. V gave up 5 bases and J gave up 5 bases; unmatched junction bases: 8. This CDR3 has 16 residues. CDR3 protein: CASSASGLARTGELFF. The CDR3 coding sequence is TGTGCCAGCAGCGCCTCGGGACTAGCGCGTACCGGGGAGCTGTTTTTT.

This clonotype was recorded many times. The V gene is TRBV7-8, the J gene TRBJ1-5; 9 bases line up with TRBD1. Germline V gene lookup returns CDR1 SGHVS and CDR2 FQNEAQ. This CDR3 has 18 residues. With V trimmed by 5 bases and J by 3 bases, 14 bases remained unmatched. CDR3 in DNA: TGTGCCAGCAGCCTTTTAGGGACAGGGAGGGGTTACAATCAGCCCCAGCATTTT. Translating gives CASSLLGTGRGYNQPQHF.

Only a few counts were recorded for this clonotype. This sequence joins TRBV21-1 and TRBJ1-1. TRBV21-1 is recorded as a pseudogene. This CDR3 is built from 11 residues. CDR3 region: CASPRDTEAFF. The CDR3 DNA is TGTGCCAGCCCGAGGGACACTGAAGCTTTCTTT.

In its sample, this clonotype was seen a few times. This chain joins TRBV27 and TRBJ1-3, with TRBD1 matching 8 bases. Germline trimming cut 4 bases from V and 2 bases from J; bases unmatched to any gene: 4. CDR3 length equals 15 residues. Germline assignment: CDR1 MNHEY and CDR2 SMNVEV (reference sequence). The DNA for the CDR3 is TGTGCCAGCAGTTCTCAGGGGGCTGCTGGAAACACCATATATTTT. Its protein product is CASSSQGAAGNTIYF.

The chain carries TRBV7-6 and TRBJ2-1; D is uncertain. Trimming left V 5 bases short and J 0 bases short, with 11 bases between. CDR3 length: 15 amino acids. CDR1 is SGHVS and CDR2 is FNYEAQ in the germline V gene. The CDR3 reads CASSKRFDSYNEQFF. The CDR3 DNA follows: TGTGCCAGCAGCAAACGCTTCGACTCCTACAATGAGCAGTTCTTC.

The chain combines TRBV7-2 with TRBJ2-2; D gene uncertain. This CDR3 comprises 13 residues. V was pared by 1 base and J by 8 bases, with 8 bases between. Germline CDR1 reads SGHTA; CDR2 reads FQGNSA. In DNA, the CDR3 is TGTGCCAGCAGCTTAGGCAGGCCTGGGGAGCTGTTTTTT. Its translation: CASSLGRPGELFF.

This clonotype was detected ten times or more. The chain is built from TRBV5-1 and TRBJ2-1; 7 nucleotides line up with TRBD2. The junction had 12 bases not matched to a gene; V was cut back by 4 bases and J by 8 bases. Germline V CDR1 and CDR2: SGHRS, YFSETQ. The length of the CDR3 is 15 residues. As DNA, the CDR3 is TGCGCCAGCAGCGCCTGGGAGGGCGGTGGAGATGAGCAGTTCTTC. Translating gives CASSAWEGGGDEQFF.

This clonotype was counted only a few times. The chain employs TRBV27 and TRBJ1-6, with 7 positions matching TRBD1. This CDR3 is 15 amino acids long. V gave up 6 bases and J gave up 5 bases; unmatched junction bases: 7. Germline loops: CDR1 MNHEY, CDR2 SMNVEV (reference sequence). CDR3 sequence reads: CASRPWDRDNSPLHF. CDR3 nucleotide sequence: TGTGCCAGCAGACCCTGGGACAGAGATAATTCACCCCTCCACTTT.

This clonotype was detected a few times. This rearrangement joins TRBV28 to TRBJ2-7; no reliable D call. CDR3 length: 12 residues. The V gene's germline CDR1 is MDHEN and CDR2 SYDVKM. V lost 6 bases to trimming and J lost 6 bases, with 12 bases between them. The CDR3 DNA sequence: TGTGCCAGCAGCTCATACCTCCCCGAGCAGTACTTC. Protein product: CASSSYLPEQYF.

In its sample, this clonotype was seen many times. The rearrangement uses TRBV6-5 and TRBJ2-6, with 11 bases matching TRBD1. The CDR3 loop spans 16 amino acids. Trimming took 6 bases from V and 0 from J; bases not matched to a gene: 1. Germline CDR1 MNHEY, CDR2 SVGAGI. In DNA, the CDR3 is TGTGCCAGCAGGGGGACAGGGGGCTCTGGGGCCAACGTCCTGACTTTC. It yields the protein CASRGTGGSGANVLTF.

The chain combines TRBV5-1 with TRBJ2-1; 7 bases align to TRBD1. V shed 4 bases, J shed 9 bases, and the junction held 10 bases outside the gene matches. Germline V gene data show CDR1 as SGHRS and CDR2 as YFSETQ. The CDR3 consists of 14 residues. DNA of the CDR3: TGCGCCAGCAGCCTGGGACAGAGGGATGGTGAGCAGTTCTTC. It is translated as CASSLGQRDGEQFF.

This clonotype was detected ten times or more. V gene TRBV6-1 combines with J gene TRBJ1-6; no definite D call. The CDR3 sequence is 13 residues long. Per germline, CDR1 MNHNS and CDR2 SASEGT. V was pared by 2 bases and J by 7 bases, with 6 bases between. The CDR3 is CASSEKANSPLHF. In DNA form, the CDR3 reads TGTGCCAGCAGTGAAAAGGCGAATTCACCCCTCCACTTT.

V gene TRBV7-6 combines with J gene TRBJ1-1; unclear D gene. Per germline, CDR1 SGHVS and CDR2 FNYEAQ. V was clipped by 2 bases and J by 0 bases, with 16 bases between them. The CDR3 sequence is 17 residues long. The CDR3 region is CASSLTRRKYLNTEAFF. DNA of the CDR3: TGTGCCAGCAGCTTAACCCGAAGGAAGTACTTGAACACTGAAGCTTTCTTT.

The rearrangement links TRBV11-2 to TRBJ1-6; D uncertain. With 3 bases removed from V and 10 bases from J, the gap between germline ends came to 13 bases. This CDR3 has 14 amino acids. Per the germline V gene, CDR1 is SGHAT and CDR2 is FQNNGV. CDR3 residues: CASSFVATDSPLHF. For the CDR3, the DNA is TGTGCCAGCAGCTTCGTGGCTACGGACTCACCCCTCCACTTT. The entire variable domain, with the rest obtained from reference TRBV11-2 and TRBJ1-6, is as follows: EAGVAQSPRYKIIEKRQSVAFWCNPISGHATLYWYQQILGQGPKLLIQFQNNGVVDDSQLPKDRFSAERLKGVDSTLKIQPAKLEDSAVYLCASSFVATDSPLHFGNGTRLTVT.

Written as DNA, the CDR3 is TGCAGTGCTAGAGTTCCCGGGAGGGCCTACAATGAGCAGTTCTTC. Protein product: CSARVPGRAYNEQFF. The chain links TRBV20-1 to TRBJ2-1; 8 bases fit TRBD2. Per germline, CDR1 DFQATT and CDR2 SNEGSKA (reference sequence). V lost 1 base, J lost 2 bases, and 4 bases stayed unmatched. CDR3 length: 15 residues.

This clonotype was seen a few times. This sequence joins TRBV5-1 and TRBJ2-5, with D perhaps matching TRBD2 (5 bases). The germline V and J ends were trimmed by 2 bases and 2 bases, with 13 bases remaining between them. Germline CDR1 reads SGHRS; CDR2 reads YFSETQ. The CDR3 consists of 15 residues. This chain's CDR3 is CASSLNGLVQETQYF. Written as DNA, the CDR3 is TGCGCCAGCAGCTTAAATGGACTGGTTCAAGAGACCCAGTACTTC.